The 19 T cell receptor beta chains listed next were all sequenced from one sample in a study of T cell repertoires in cytomegalovirus infection. A single record per CDR3 protein comes from TCRdb applying MiXCR to the reads. In the table there are a few hundred thousand distinct CDR3 sequences, more than 20% of which are singletons. The specimen was PBMCs. These receptors originate from a human donor in good health (CMV status not recorded). Some clones in this sample may be carry-over from other donors' samples.

The chain employs TRBV5-1 and TRBJ2-2, with 10 nucleotides matching TRBD1. The CDR3 spans 17 residues. Germline V gene data show CDR1 as SGHRS and CDR2 as YFSETQ. The V segment lost 6 bases and the J segment 1 base; nucleotides outside the gene matches: 9. The CDR3 DNA reads as TGCGCCAGCAATAGCATCGGGACAGGGGAGAACACCGGGGAGCTGTTTTTT. Protein product: CASNSIGTGENTGELFF.

The V gene is TRBV28, the J gene TRBJ2-3; 10 bases line up with TRBD2. This CDR3 region has 15 residues. The V gene's germline CDR1 is MDHEN and CDR2 SYDVKM. V gave up 6 bases and J gave up 4 bases; unmatched junction bases: 7. The CDR3 loop is CASSDVLAGPDTQYF. The CDR3, as DNA: TGTGCCAGCAGCGACGTACTAGCGGGACCAGATACGCAGTATTTT. The whole variable domain, remainder taken from reference TRBV28 and TRBJ2-3, is DVKVTQSSRYLVKRTGEKVFLECVQDMDHENMFWYRQDPGLGLRLIYFSYDVKMKEKGDIPEGYSVSREKKERFSLILESASTNQTSMYLCASSDVLAGPDTQYFGPGTRLTVL.

This clonotype was seen many times. The J gene is TRBJ2-1, the V gene TRBV7-2; TRBD2 matches 7 bases. The V segment lost 5 bases and the J segment 5 bases; nucleotides outside the gene matches: 21. The germline V gene has CDR1 SGHTA and CDR2 FQGNSA. The CDR3 is 19 residues long. The chain's CDR3 is CASSKTTSMGLPAHNEQFF. In nucleotides, the CDR3 is TGTGCCAGCAGCAAAACGACTAGCATGGGTCTTCCTGCGCACAATGAGCAGTTCTTC.

In its sample, this clonotype was seen a few times. The chain joins TRBV28 to TRBJ1-6; a weak D match, TRBD1 (6 bases). Germline V lookup: CDR1 MDHEN, CDR2 SYDVKM. This CDR3 has 16 amino acids. Trimming took off 6 bases at V and 7 bases at J, with 19 bases between the two ends. The CDR3 DNA follows: TGTGCCAGCAGCCTGGGGCAGGGGCTTCGGAATTCACCCCTCCACTTT. Protein sequence: CASSLGQGLRNSPLHF.

This clonotype was observed at least ten times. This CDR3 is CASSSGAGGRETQYF. For the CDR3, the DNA is TGTGCCAGCAGTTCCGGGGCGGGAGGGCGCGAGACCCAGTACTTC. The V call is TRBV6-1, the J call TRBJ2-5, with TRBD2 matching over 9 bases. CDR1 is MNHNS, CDR2 SASEGT, per germline. The length of the CDR3 is 15 residues. The V gene end was trimmed by 5 bases and the J gene end by 5 bases; junction bases not matched to a gene: 9.

The V gene is TRBV5-1, the J gene TRBJ1-4, with TRBD1 matching 7 bases. The CDR3 has 15 amino acids. The V and J ends lost 5 bases and 1 base, in that order; junction bases with no gene match: 5. The V gene's germline CDR1 is SGHRS and CDR2 YFSETQ. CDR3 nucleotides: TGCGCCAGCAGAGTACAGGGGTTAACTAATGAAAAACTGTTTTTT. Its protein product is CASRVQGLTNEKLFF.

This clonotype was counted many times. The chain employs TRBV7-2 and TRBJ1-2; D is uncertain. The CDR3 extends over 11 amino acids. V dropped 8 bases and J dropped 6 bases, with 10 bases sitting between them. Looked up from germline, CDR1 is SGHTA and CDR2 is FQGNSA. The CDR3 bases are TGTGCCAGCTACGGAGAAAATGGCTACACCTTC. Its protein is CASYGENGYTF.

J is TRBJ2-2 and V is TRBV7-2, with D possibly TRBD2 on 5 matching bases. V lost 3 bases, J lost 6 bases, and 14 bases lay in between. The CDR3 is 15 residues long. Germline values: CDR1 SGHTA, CDR2 FQGNSA. CDR3: CASSLAQPGAGELFF. Written as DNA, the CDR3 is TGTGCCAGCAGCTTGGCGCAACCCGGGGCCGGGGAGCTGTTTTTT.

About this clonotype: The junction departs from germline at one end; a sequencing error may be responsible. The rearrangement joins TRBV7-7 to TRBJ2-2, with 13 nucleotides matching TRBD2. Germline lookup yields CDR1 SSHAT and CDR2 FNYEAQ (reference sequence). This CDR3 spans 17 amino acids. Here the CDR3 reads CASSFGTSGANTGELFF. Written as DNA, the CDR3 is TGTGCTAGCAGCTTCGGGACTAGCGGGGCGAACACCGGGGAGCTGTTTTTT. Filled out from reference TRBV7-7 and TRBJ2-2, the complete variable domain reads GAGVSQSPRYKVTKRGQDVTLRCDPISSHATLYWYQQALGQGPEFLTYFNYEAQPDKSGLPSDRFSAERPEGSISTLTIQRTEQRDSAMYRCASSFGTSGANTGELFFGEGSRLTVL.

Points on this clonotype: An end of the junction differs from the germline gene, which may be a read error. The chain carries TRBV7-6 and TRBJ2-3; 7 bases line up with TRBD1. Germline assignment: CDR1 SGHVS and CDR2 FNYEAQ. The CDR3 sequence is 16 residues long. This chain's CDR3 is CTSSQQTGRATDAQYF. The CDR3 DNA reads as TGTACCAGCAGCCAACAGACAGGGCGGGCCACAGATGCGCAGTATTTT.

This chain links TRBV28 with TRBJ1-4; D is ambiguous. The V and J ends lost 4 bases and 1 base respectively, with 7 bases between them. CDR1 and CDR2 (germline): MDHEN, SYDVKM. The CDR3 consists of 14 residues. CDR3 in DNA: TGTGCCAGCAGTTCCCCAGTAACTAATGAAAAACTGTTTTTT. Protein product: CASSSPVTNEKLFF. The full variable domain, completed using reference TRBV28 and TRBJ1-4, is DVKVTQSSRYLVKRTGEKVFLECVQDMDHENMFWYRQDPGLGLRLIYFSYDVKMKEKGDIPEGYSVSREKKERFSLILESASTNQTSMYLCASSSPVTNEKLFFGSGTQLSVL.

This rearrangement joins TRBV20-1 to TRBJ2-3, with D unresolved. Per the germline V gene, CDR1 is DFQATT and CDR2 is SNEGSKA (reference sequence). V lost 3 bases and J 2 bases, leaving 3 bases between the germline ends. The CDR3 is 11 residues long. Here the CDR3 DNA reads TGCAGTGCTAGTAACACAGATACGCAGTATTTT. Its protein is CSASNTDTQYF.

The rearrangement links TRBV19 to TRBJ2-1, with TRBD2 matching over 9 bases. The junction had 11 bases not matched to a gene; V was cut back by 0 bases and J by 8 bases. Germline V gene lookup returns CDR1 LNHDA and CDR2 SQIVND (reference sequence). This CDR3 is 17 amino acids long. Here the CDR3 reads CASSIDPLLSGRYEQFF. The CDR3 coding sequence is TGTGCCAGTAGTATAGACCCTCTACTGAGCGGGAGGTATGAGCAGTTCTTC.

This chain links TRBV7-9 with TRBJ2-7; D is possibly TRBD2 (6 bases). The germline CDR1 and CDR2 sequences are SEHNR and FQNEAQ (reference sequence). V shed 0 bases and J shed 3 bases, with 9 bases lying between them. CDR3 length: 14 residues. The CDR3 loop reads CASSLAGTLYEQYF. The DNA of the CDR3 is TGTGCCAGCAGCTTAGCAGGGACTCTCTACGAGCAGTACTTC.

The CDR3 region is CASSALVGQSYSNQPQHF. The CDR3 nucleotides read TGTGCCAGTAGTGCTCTCGTCGGACAGTCTTATAGCAATCAGCCCCAGCATTTT. This chain joins TRBV19 and TRBJ1-5, with D tentatively TRBD1 (6 bases). Germline V gene sequence: CDR1 LNHDA, CDR2 SQIVND (reference sequence). V gave up 5 bases and J gave up 0 bases, with 20 bases separating them. There are 18 residues in the CDR3.

This clonotype appeared a few times. This chain uses TRBV10-3 with TRBJ2-1; 14 bases agree with TRBD2. The ends lost 7 bases at V and 5 bases at J; junction bases unmatched: 4. Per the germline V gene, CDR1 is ENHRY and CDR2 is SYGVKD. The CDR3 runs to 15 residues. CDR3 sequence: CAINPGLAGDNEQFF. The CDR3 DNA follows: TGTGCCATCAATCCGGGACTAGCGGGAGACAATGAGCAGTTCTTC.

This clonotype was counted only a few times. The genes are TRBV20-1 and TRBJ1-2; no firm D call. This CDR3 region has 12 residues. V was shortened by 0 bases and J by 8 bases, with 10 bases between the two germline ends. Germline V gives CDR1 DFQATT, CDR2 SNEGSKA (reference sequence). CDR3 bases: TGCAGTGCTAGAGATCCTAGGGAGGGCTACACCTTC. It codes for CSARDPREGYTF.

The chain uses TRBV30 and TRBJ1-1; D ambiguous. The CDR3 is made up of 12 amino acids. CDR1 GTSNPN and CDR2 SVGIG come from the germline V gene (reference sequence). V lost 3 bases, J lost 4 bases, and 9 bases lay in between. CDR3 in DNA: TGTGCCTGGAGGGCTTCATCCACTGAAGCTTTCTTT. Residues: CAWRASSTEAFF.

The rearrangement links TRBV7-9 to TRBJ1-2; TRBD1 is a possible D gene (6 bases). This CDR3 comprises 15 residues. V lost 5 bases and J lost 1, with 14 bases in between. Germline loops: CDR1 SEHNR, CDR2 FQNEAQ (reference sequence). Written as DNA, the CDR3 is TGTGCCAGCAGCACAGGGACCGCATATAACTATGGCTACACCTTC. As protein: CASSTGTAYNYGYTF. Full variable domain (outside the CDR3, taken from reference TRBV7-9 and TRBJ1-2): DTGVSQNPRHKITKRGQNVTFRCDPISEHNRLYWYRQTLGQGPEFLTYFQNEAQLEKSRLLSDRFSAERPKGSFSTLEIQRTEQGDSAMYLCASSTGTAYNYGYTFGSGTRLTVV.